This T cell receptor (beta chain) was recovered during a study of shared T cell receptors in the human thymus. Method: immunoSEQ multiplex PCR; TCRdb's copy keeps in-frame clones and lacks some. Counted here are hundreds of thousands of clones, 85% to 90% occurring once; the ten biggest clones make up around 0.0099%. The germline gives CDR1 SQVTM, CDR2 ANQGSEA. CDR3 length equals 16 residues. Trimming took 3 bases from V and 7 from J; bases not matched to a gene: 14. The data were also submitted as part of a second study, on human thymus T cells. That paper adds: Surgeons resected thymus tissue during corrective heart surgery.

The chain couples TRBV29-1 to TRBJ2-1, with 8 nucleotides matching TRBD2. This TCR was sampled from a boy in the first two years of life with a congenital heart defect. The sequenced sample was thymocytes. CDR3 DNA sequence: TGCAGCGTTGAGACGGGGCGGGAGGCCGCGGGGAATGAGCAGTTCTTC. Protein: CSVETGREAAGNEQFF.